This T cell receptor beta chain was documented in a study of early T cells in non-severe SARS-CoV-2 infection (dated by TCRdb to the early 2020s). Background for the entire study: TCR sequencing used bulk RNA from unsorted whole blood, so alpha and beta chains could not be paired. Study-wide conclusions, independent of this receptor: VDJdb matching was skewed toward anti-spike CD8 responses, so virus-specific expansions were likely underestimated and private and CD4 specificities were missed.

Library preparation was by 5' RACE. Instrument on record: NextSeq 500. In the TCR library protocol, unique molecular identifiers were attached to individual cDNA molecules to correct for PCR bias and sequencing error. Both TCR alpha and beta chains were sequenced, and tight co-correlation was observed between alpha and beta sequence abundances in each sample. For the original study's pipeline: Decombinator V4 was used to annotate TCR sequences for V gene, J gene and CDR3. TCRs were defined as expanded if a significant change between any two time points was detected under a Poisson model with p below 0.0001. Abundances of TCRs were expressed as counts per million after normalisation to the total number of TCRs sequenced in each sample. MAIT TCRs were defined by TRAV1-2 paired with TRAJ12, TRAJ20 or TRAJ33, and iNKT TCRs by TRAV10 paired with TRAJ18. A search of VDJdb, accessed on 1 November 2021, was run for TCRs annotated to CMV, EBV and SARS-CoV-2, with TCRs annotated for multiple antigens excluded. The public reads were reprocessed in TCRdb via fastp at Q25 and MiXCR, keeping in-frame beta chains. For every CDR3 protein sequence, its rows merge into one entry that carries the most common genes and DNA. TCRdb assigned the V and J calls; the authors' analysis was not used. The sample records some 88,000 distinct CDR3 sequences, 16% of which are singletons. Of the sample, about 5% is held by the ten largest clones.

As for this clonotype: The antigen this receptor binds is unknown. No base-level quality is on record; no much larger clone is a single base apart.

From cysteine to phenylalanine, the CDR3 is 15 amino acids long. Only the CDR3 part of the read is kept: 45 bases, read in frame from the first base. Trimmed from V: 2 bases; trimmed from J: 4 bases; junction bases lacking a gene match: 8. The germline V gene encodes CDR1 SGHDT and CDR2 YYEEEE. This was a case-control study nested in a cohort of healthcare workers in London, UK, who had nasopharyngeal swab PCR tests and blood samples taken every week. Healthcare workers were enrolled in the week of the UK lockdown, from 23 to 31 March 2020, and were followed every week for up to roughly 15 weeks. Here the chain combines TRBV5-6 and TRBJ1-2, with 7 bases aligning to TRBD1. Source: whole blood, taken at baseline. The receptor was derived from an adult who was a healthcare worker with PCR-confirmed SARS-CoV-2 infection or an uninfected control (not recorded which). The CDR3 here reads CASSLQGRWLYGYTF. The DNA sequence follows: TGTGCCAGCAGCTTACAGGGGCGATGGCTCTATGGCTACACCTTC.